This T cell receptor beta chain was profiled in a study of blood T cell repertoires in COVID-19. In the study overall: From the United States, Italy and Spain came samples of acute and convalescent COVID-19. In each case, the material was cDNA or gDNA derived from T cells, B-cell-depleted T cells, or PBMCs.

This clone appeared a single time. As processed by the authors: Reference gene primer amplification in the assay estimated nucleated cell counts. Sequenced by immunoSEQ multiplex PCR; TCRdb stores in-frame clones only, minus some. V and J calls and clone size are those listed in that table; D and trimming were worked out from the DNA. The profile shows 180,000 or so clones, roughly 84% of them singletons. The length of the CDR3 is 13 residues. Losses at the gene ends were 10 bases for V and 1 base for J; bases not matched to a gene: 6. Germline values: CDR1 MDHEN, CDR2 SYDVKM. The receptor comes from a man aged 55 to 70 who had recovered from COVID-19. The rearrangement uses TRBV28 and TRBJ2-5; the match to TRBD2 covers 7 bases. The sequencing sample was made of peripheral blood. This CDR3 reads CATRGGPQETQYF. CDR3 bases: TGTGCCACCCGCGGGGGACCCCAAGAGACCCAGTACTTC.